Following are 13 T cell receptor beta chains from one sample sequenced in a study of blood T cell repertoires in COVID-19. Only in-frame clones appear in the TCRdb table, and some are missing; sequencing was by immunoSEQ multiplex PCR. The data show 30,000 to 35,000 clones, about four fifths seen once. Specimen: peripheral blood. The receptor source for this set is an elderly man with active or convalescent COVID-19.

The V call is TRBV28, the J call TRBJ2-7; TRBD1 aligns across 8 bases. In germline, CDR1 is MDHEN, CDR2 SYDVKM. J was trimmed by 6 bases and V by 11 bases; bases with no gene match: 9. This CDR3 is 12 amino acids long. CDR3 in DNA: TGTGCCTCCCGGACAGGGCCCCGCGAGCAGTACTTC. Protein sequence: CASRTGPREQYF.

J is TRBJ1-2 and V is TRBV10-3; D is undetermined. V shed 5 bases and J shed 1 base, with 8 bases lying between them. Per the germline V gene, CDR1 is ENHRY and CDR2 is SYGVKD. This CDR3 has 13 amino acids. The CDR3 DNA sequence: TGTGCCATCAGTCCGCAGGATAACTATGGCTACACCTTC. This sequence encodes CAISPQDNYGYTF.

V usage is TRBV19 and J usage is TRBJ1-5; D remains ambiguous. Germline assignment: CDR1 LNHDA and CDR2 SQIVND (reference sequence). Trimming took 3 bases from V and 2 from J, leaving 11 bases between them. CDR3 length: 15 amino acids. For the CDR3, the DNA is TGTGCCAGTAGTATGATCCCAGCGGGCAATCAGCCCCAGCATTTT. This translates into CASSMIPAGNQPQHF.

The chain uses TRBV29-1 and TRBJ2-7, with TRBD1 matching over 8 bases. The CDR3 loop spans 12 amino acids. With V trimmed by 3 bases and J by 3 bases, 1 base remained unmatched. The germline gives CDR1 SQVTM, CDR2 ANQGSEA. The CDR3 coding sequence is TGCAGCGTTGAGACAGGGGTCTACGAGCAGTACTTC. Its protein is CSVETGVYEQYF.

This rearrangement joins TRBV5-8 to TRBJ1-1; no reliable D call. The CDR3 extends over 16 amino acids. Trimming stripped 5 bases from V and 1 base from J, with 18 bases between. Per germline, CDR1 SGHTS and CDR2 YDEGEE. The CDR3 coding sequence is TGTGCCAGCAGACTCCACGGCAGGAAAAGGAACACTGAAGCTTTCTTT. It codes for CASRLHGRKRNTEAFF.

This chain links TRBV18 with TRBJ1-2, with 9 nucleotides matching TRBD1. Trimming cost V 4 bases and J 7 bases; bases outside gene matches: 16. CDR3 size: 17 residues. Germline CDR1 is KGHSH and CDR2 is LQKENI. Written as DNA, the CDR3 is TGTGCCAGCTCACAATACGCTCCTAAGCGGGACAGGGTTGGCTACACCTTC. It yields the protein CASSQYAPKRDRVGYTF.

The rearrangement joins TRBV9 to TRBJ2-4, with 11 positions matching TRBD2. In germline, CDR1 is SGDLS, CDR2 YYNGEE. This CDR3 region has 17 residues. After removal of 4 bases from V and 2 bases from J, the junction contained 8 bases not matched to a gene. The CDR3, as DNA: TGTGCCAGCAGCCCCTCACTAGCGGGAGCCCCCAAAAACATTCAGTACTTC. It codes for CASSPSLAGAPKNIQYF.

The CDR3 spells CASSIKRAGRGSNQPQHF. The DNA for the CDR3 is TGTGCCAGTAGTATAAAGAGGGCGGGGCGCGGTAGCAATCAGCCCCAGCATTTT. This chain links TRBV19 with TRBJ1-5; D is perhaps TRBD1 (5 bases). From germline, CDR1 is LNHDA and CDR2 SQIVND (reference sequence). Between the trimmed V and J ends, which lost 2 bases and 0 bases, there was a span of 17 bases. The CDR3 is made up of 18 amino acids.

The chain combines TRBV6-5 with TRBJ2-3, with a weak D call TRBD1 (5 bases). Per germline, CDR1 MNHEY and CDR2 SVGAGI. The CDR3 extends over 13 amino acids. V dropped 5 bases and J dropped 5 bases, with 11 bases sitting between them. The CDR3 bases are TGTGCCAGCAGTCGGACATACGAAGATACGCAGTATTTT. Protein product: CASSRTYEDTQYF.

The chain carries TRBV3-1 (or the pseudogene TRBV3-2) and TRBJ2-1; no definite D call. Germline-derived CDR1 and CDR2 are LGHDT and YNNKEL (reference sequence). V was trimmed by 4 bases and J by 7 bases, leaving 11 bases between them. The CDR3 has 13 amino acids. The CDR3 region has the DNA TGTGCCAGCAGCCTCCCCAACGGTAATGAGCAGTTCTTC. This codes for CASSLPNGNEQFF.

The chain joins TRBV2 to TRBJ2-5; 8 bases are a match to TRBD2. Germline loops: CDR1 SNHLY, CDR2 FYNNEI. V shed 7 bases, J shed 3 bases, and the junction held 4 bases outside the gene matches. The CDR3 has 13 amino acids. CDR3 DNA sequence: TGTGCCAGCATGACTAGCGCCGAAGAGACCCAGTACTTC. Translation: CASMTSAEETQYF.

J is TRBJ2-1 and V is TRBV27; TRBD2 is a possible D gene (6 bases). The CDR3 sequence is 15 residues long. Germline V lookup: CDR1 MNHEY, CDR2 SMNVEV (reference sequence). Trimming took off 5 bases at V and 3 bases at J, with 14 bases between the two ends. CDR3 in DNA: TGTGCCAGCAGTAGGGACTCGGACTACTACAATGAGCAGTTCTTC. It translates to CASSRDSDYYNEQFF.

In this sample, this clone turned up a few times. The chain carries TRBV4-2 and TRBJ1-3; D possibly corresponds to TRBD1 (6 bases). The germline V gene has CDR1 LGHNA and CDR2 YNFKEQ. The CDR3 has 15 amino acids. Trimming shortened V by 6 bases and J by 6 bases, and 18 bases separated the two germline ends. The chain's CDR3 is CASSQTGLISNTIYF. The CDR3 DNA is TGTGCCAGCAGTCAGACAGGCCTTATATCAAACACCATATATTTT.